What follows are 22 T cell receptor beta chains derived from one specimen sequenced in a study of blood T cells in healthy people across ages. Primers used in a second PCR of roughly 6 to 12 cycles were a sample-barcoded 5' primer and a J-beta primer mix. TCRdb reprocessed the 5' RACE reads via MiXCR and lists one record per CDR3 protein. Here the sample spans approximately 940,000 distinct CDR3 sequences, under 50% being singletons. The sample comprised blood. The receptor set was obtained from a young man in good health.

V gene TRBV5-1 combines with J gene TRBJ2-3; the match to TRBD2 covers 8 bases. This CDR3 is built from 16 residues. CDR1 is SGHRS, CDR2 YFSETQ, per germline. V lost 3 bases, J lost 1 base, and 7 bases stayed unmatched. In DNA form, the CDR3 reads TGCGCCAGCAGCTCGGGACCAGCGGGGGGCACAGATACGCAGTATTTT. It encodes CASSSGPAGGTDTQYF.

This clonotype occurred a few times. This chain uses TRBV6-6 with TRBJ2-7; TRBD2 aligns across 7 bases. Germline V gene lookup returns CDR1 MNHNY and CDR2 SVGAGI (reference sequence). CDR3 length: 16 residues. After removal of 7 bases from V and 7 bases from J, the junction contained 19 bases not matched to a gene. The CDR3 DNA follows: TGTGCCAGCACCCTCAACATGGGGGGGAGGGGTGCGGAGCAGTACTTC. It specifies CASTLNMGGRGAEQYF.

CDR3 protein: CASTRTGRGGYTF. The CDR3 nucleotides are TGTGCCAGCACCCGGACAGGGAGGGGTGGCTACACCTTC. The chain combines TRBV3-1 with TRBJ1-2, with 8 bases matching TRBD1. V trimming: 7 bases; J trimming: 7 bases; junction bases outside the gene matches: 8. Germline loops: CDR1 LGHDT, CDR2 YNNKEL (reference sequence). The CDR3 length is 13 residues.

This clonotype was detected a few times. Just one base apart from a much larger clone, this may be a read error. The rearrangement joins TRBV20-1 to TRBJ2-7, with 9 bases lining up with TRBD2. Looked up from germline, CDR1 is DFQATT and CDR2 is SNEGSKA (reference sequence). J lost 7 bases, V lost 6 bases, and 16 bases had no gene match. The CDR3 is 15 amino acids. The CDR3 sequence is CSAESAGGPDNEQYF. CDR3 DNA sequence: TGCAGTGCAGAGAGTGCGGGGGGGCCCGACAATGAGCAGTACTTC.

This clonotype was found a few times. The V call is TRBV29-1, the J call TRBJ2-1, with 9 bases fitting TRBD1. CDR1 is SQVTM, CDR2 ANQGSEA, per germline. Trimming removed 4 bases from V and 3 bases from J; junction bases left unmatched: 7. The length of the CDR3 is 15 residues. The CDR3 loop is CSVGIDRGFYNEQFF. The CDR3 DNA follows: TGCAGCGTTGGAATAGACAGGGGGTTCTACAATGAGCAGTTCTTC.

Concerning this clonotype: A much larger clone lies one base from this, so it may be a read error. The chain is built from TRBV5-1 and TRBJ2-1; D uncertain. From germline, CDR1 is SGHRS and CDR2 YFSETQ. The CDR3 extends over 14 amino acids. Trimming left V 4 bases short and J 5 bases short, with 13 bases between. CDR3 bases: TGCGCCAGCAGCGTGCAGGCGGAAAACAATGAGCAGTTCTTC. It codes for CASSVQAENNEQFF.

This chain connects TRBV5-1 to TRBJ2-7; D gene uncertain. Germline CDR1 is SGHRS and CDR2 is YFSETQ. The CDR3 runs 15 residues. Trimming left V 4 bases short and J 0 bases short, with 14 bases between. The CDR3 loop reads CASSPLAQNSYEQYF. The DNA for the CDR3 is TGCGCCAGCAGCCCTCTGGCACAGAACTCCTACGAGCAGTACTTC.

This clonotype was seen more than once but under ten times. This sequence joins TRBV5-1 and TRBJ2-7; the D gene is possibly TRBD2 (5 bases). Trimming removed 1 base at V and 3 bases at J, with 11 bases between. The CDR3 has 14 residues. Germline CDR1 and CDR2: SGHRS and YFSETQ. This chain's CDR3 is CASSLQRALYEQYF. The CDR3 DNA reads as TGCGCCAGCAGCTTGCAGAGGGCCCTCTACGAGCAGTACTTC.

In this sample, this clonotype turned up a few times. The chain is built from TRBV20-1 and TRBJ2-7; D is undetermined. Trimming took off 1 base at V and 0 bases at J, with 10 bases between the two ends. Germline V gene lookup returns CDR1 DFQATT and CDR2 SNEGSKA (reference sequence). CDR3 length: 14 residues. The CDR3 DNA reads as TGCAGTGCTAGAGCCGGTAGGCTCTCCTACGAGCAGTACTTC. Amino acids: CSARAGRLSYEQYF.

The chain links TRBV3-1 to TRBJ1-1; the D is unclear. V was pared by 4 bases and J by 4 bases, with 13 bases between. Germline lookup yields CDR1 LGHDT and CDR2 YNNKEL (reference sequence). CDR3 size: 14 residues. CDR3 nucleotides: TGTGCCAGCAGCCCGGTGACCGACCGCACTGAAGCTTTCTTT. It translates to CASSPVTDRTEAFF.

The rearrangement links TRBV5-4 to TRBJ2-5; TRBD2 matches at 9 bases. V shed 4 bases, J shed 0 bases, and the junction held 4 bases outside the gene matches. Germline lookup yields CDR1 SGHNT and CDR2 YYREEE (reference sequence). This CDR3 has 15 amino acids. The CDR3 sequence is CASSGAGGHQETQYF. DNA of the CDR3: TGTGCCAGCAGCGGGGCGGGGGGGCACCAAGAGACCCAGTACTTC.

The chain joins TRBV12-3 or TRBV12-4 to TRBJ2-1, with D perhaps TRBD1 or TRBD2 (6 bases each). This CDR3 spans 15 amino acids. Between the trimmed V and J ends, which lost 6 bases and 5 bases, there was a span of 17 bases. This CDR3 reads CASRGGTSGNNEQFF. CDR3 in DNA: TGTGCCAGCAGAGGGGGGACAAGCGGTAACAATGAGCAGTTCTTC.

CDR3 region: CASSYAGARANVLTF. The CDR3 nucleotides read TGTGCCAGCAGTTACGCGGGGGCGCGGGCCAACGTCCTGACTTTC. The chain links TRBV6-5 to TRBJ2-6; D is possibly TRBD2 (7 bases). V gave up 2 bases and J gave up 5 bases, with 10 bases separating them. The CDR3 totals 15 residues. Germline values: CDR1 MNHEY, CDR2 SVGAGI.

This clonotype was seen a few times. Being one base from a much bigger clone, this may be a read error. The chain couples TRBV20-1 to TRBJ2-4; 7 bases are shared with TRBD1. CDR3 length: 12 amino acids. V shed 3 bases and J 4 bases; nucleotides not matched to a gene: 0. Germline V gene sequence: CDR1 DFQATT, CDR2 SNEGSKA (reference sequence). Here the CDR3 reads CSASRGKNIQYF. The CDR3 bases are TGCAGTGCTAGCAGGGGGAAAAACATTCAGTACTTC.

V and J are TRBV11-3 and TRBJ2-1; TRBD2 matches 7 bases. Trimming removed 5 bases from V and 8 bases from J; junction bases left unmatched: 12. Germline CDR1 is SGHNT and CDR2 is YENEEA. CDR3 length equals 15 residues. CDR3 DNA sequence: TGTGCCAGCAGCAAGGCGGGGACTGGGGGGGATGAGCAGTTCTTC. Translating gives CASSKAGTGGDEQFF.

The CDR3 sequence: CASIGPYEQYF. The DNA for the CDR3 is TGTGCCAGCATAGGACCCTACGAGCAGTACTTC. The chain combines TRBV2 with TRBJ2-7; no reliable D call. CDR3 length equals 11 residues. Germline loops: CDR1 SNHLY, CDR2 FYNNEI. V was trimmed by 7 bases and J by 2 bases, leaving 6 bases between them.

V gene TRBV3-1 combines with J gene TRBJ2-3; D perhaps matches TRBD1 (6 bases). Germline V gives CDR1 LGHDT, CDR2 YNNKEL (reference sequence). The germline V and J ends were trimmed by 4 bases and 1 base, with 9 bases remaining between them. CDR3 length: 14 residues. The CDR3 DNA sequence: TGTGCCAGCAGCCGCAGGGGACGCACAGATACGCAGTATTTT. This translates into CASSRRGRTDTQYF.

This sequence joins TRBV7-2 and TRBJ1-1; 7 nucleotides match TRBD1. This CDR3 contains 15 residues. Germline values: CDR1 SGHTA, CDR2 FQGNSA. V was clipped by 1 base and J by 8 bases; unmatched bases: 10. CDR3 residues: CASSLDFSGTEEAFF. CDR3 coding DNA: TGTGCCAGCAGCTTAGACTTTTCGGGGACAGAAGAAGCTTTCTTT.

The chain joins TRBV28 to TRBJ1-2, with D uncertain. Germline CDR1 MDHEN, CDR2 SYDVKM. The CDR3 totals 15 residues. The V end lost 5 bases, the J end lost 8 bases, and 21 bases lay between the germline ends. The CDR3, as DNA: TGTGCCAGCAGTCCCCCGGGCAGCCAGTCAGTCGGCTACACCTTC. Residues: CASSPPGSQSVGYTF.

This chain's CDR3 is CSALKPRGYGYTF. CDR3 coding DNA: TGCAGTGCCCTCAAGCCCAGGGGCTATGGCTACACCTTC. J is TRBJ1-2 and V is TRBV20-1; D might be TRBD1 (6 bases). The V gene's germline CDR1 is DFQATT and CDR2 SNEGSKA (reference sequence). V was clipped by 6 bases and J by 4 bases, with 15 bases between them. The CDR3 is 13 amino acids.

This clonotype appeared a few times. V is TRBV5-6 and J is TRBJ1-2; TRBD1 might be the D (5 bases). The CDR3 runs to 14 residues. Per the germline V gene, CDR1 is SGHDT and CDR2 is YYEEEE. The V gene lost 5 bases and the J gene lost 6 bases, with 17 bases spanning the gap. The CDR3 DNA reads TGTGCCAGCAGTTTGCAGGGTTCGAGTCATGGCTACACCTTC. This sequence encodes CASSLQGSSHGYTF.

The CDR3 is CSARDNSGGPPGELFF. The CDR3 DNA is TGCAGTGCTAGAGATAATAGCGGGGGGCCCCCGGGGGAGCTGTTTTTT. The chain has TRBV20-1 and TRBJ2-2; TRBD2 aligns across 10 bases. Trimming at V came to 0 bases and at J to 8 bases, leaving 9 bases not matched to a gene. Germline V CDR1 and CDR2: DFQATT, SNEGSKA (reference sequence). The CDR3 sequence is 16 residues long.